The 8 T cell receptor beta chains below all came from one sample that was sequenced in a study of CD4 T cells in relation to SARS-CoV-2 and coronaviruses. The unexposed donors gave CD4+ T cells in 2011-2018, prior to COVID-19. Only in-frame clones appear in the TCRdb table, and some are missing; sequencing was by immunoSEQ multiplex PCR. Here the sample spans 60,000 to 80,000 clones, around 87% being singletons. The sequenced sample consisted of memory CD4+ T cells from PBMCs. All receptors derive from a human donor in good health.

V and J are TRBV18 and TRBJ1-2, with a tentative D call TRBD1 (5 bases). CDR1 is KGHSH and CDR2 is LQKENI in the germline V gene. The length of the CDR3 is 15 residues. Trimming pared 3 bases from V and 3 bases from J, leaving 14 bases between. The CDR3 spells CASSPGARGDYGYTF. CDR3 bases: TGTGCCAGCTCACCCGGGGCCCGGGGAGACTATGGCTACACCTTC.

The gene calls are TRBV10-3 and TRBJ2-7; tentatively, D is TRBD1 (7 bases). Trimming shortened V by 2 bases and J by 3 bases, and 11 bases separated the two germline ends. The CDR3 contains 14 residues. Per the germline V gene, CDR1 is ENHRY and CDR2 is SYGVKD. The CDR3 coding sequence is TGTGCCATCAGTGAGGGGGGGACAGACTACGAGCAGTACTTC. Residues: CAISEGGTDYEQYF.

The V gene is TRBV30, the J gene TRBJ2-7; TRBD1 aligns across 11 bases. Germline loops: CDR1 GTSNPN, CDR2 SVGIG (reference sequence). CDR3 size: 14 residues. The J segment lost 6 bases and the V segment lost 3 bases, leaving 7 bases of the junction unmatched. The CDR3 is CAWRGGTGGFEQYF. Here the CDR3 DNA reads TGTGCCTGGAGGGGGGGGACAGGGGGATTCGAGCAGTACTTC.

This chain joins TRBV2 and TRBJ1-1, with a tentative D call TRBD1 (5 bases). The CDR3 extends over 14 amino acids. The germline CDR1 and CDR2 sequences are SNHLY and FYNNEI. V lost 6 bases, J lost 1 base, and 12 bases lay in between. Here the CDR3 reads CASSPGIRNTEAFF. The CDR3 bases are TGTGCCAGCAGCCCAGGGATACGGAACACTGAAGCTTTCTTT.

In this sample, this clone turned up a few times. The chain recombines TRBV5-1 with TRBJ2-5, with 9 bases matching TRBD2. The CDR3 has 16 amino acids. The J segment lost 1 base and the V segment lost 1 base, leaving 5 bases of the junction unmatched. Germline loops: CDR1 SGHRS, CDR2 YFSETQ. DNA for the CDR3: TGCGCCAGCAGCTTGTTGGCTAGCGGGATCCAAGAGACCCAGTACTTC. Amino acids: CASSLLASGIQETQYF.

This chain joins TRBV2 and TRBJ2-3, with a weak D call TRBD2 (5 bases). The CDR3 loop spans 14 amino acids. Looked up from germline, CDR1 is SNHLY and CDR2 is FYNNEI. The germline V and J ends were trimmed by 4 bases and 3 bases, with 11 bases remaining between them. The CDR3 here is CASSAVTGTDTQYF. CDR3 coding DNA: TGTGCCAGCAGTGCCGTAACGGGGACAGATACGCAGTATTTT.

The V call is TRBV3-1 (or the pseudogene TRBV3-2), the J call TRBJ2-7; a possible D gene is TRBD2 (5 bases). Germline V gene sequence: CDR1 LGHDT, CDR2 YNNKEL (reference sequence). V shed 1 base and J shed 4 bases, with 8 bases lying between them. This CDR3 is built from 13 residues. For the CDR3, the DNA is TGTGCCAGCAGCCAAGTCGGGGTTTACGAGCAGTACTTC. This gives the protein CASSQVGVYEQYF.

The count of this clone is one. The rearrangement links TRBV6-5 to TRBJ1-2; possibly TRBD1 for D (6 bases). Germline CDR1 and CDR2: MNHEY and SVGAGI. V lost 5 bases, J lost 3 bases, and 13 bases lay in between. The CDR3 consists of 14 residues. This chain's CDR3 is CASSLQQGYYGYTF. The CDR3 DNA reads TGTGCCAGCAGTCTCCAACAGGGTTACTATGGCTACACCTTC.